This is a list of T cell receptor beta chains from one sample in a study of blood T cell repertoires in COVID-19. Clones were sequenced by immunoSEQ multiplex PCR, and TCRdb holds only the in-frame ones, with some missing. Of 250,000 to 400,000 clones listed, 87% are singletons. The material sequenced was peripheral blood. The receptor source for this set is a man aged 45-65 years with active or convalescent COVID-19. Both conserved end residues are part of each CDR3. D genes are given only for firm matches. A row's size may be missing; if present it is once, few, many or a size class.

abundance,j_gene,v_gene,d_gene,CDR3nt,CDR3aa
NA,TRBJ2-5,TRBV23-1,TRBD1,TGCGCCAGCAGTCAATCGGACAGGGTATACCAAGAGACCCAGTACTTC,CASSQSDRVYQETQYF
NA,TRBJ1-5,TRBV19,NA,TGTGCCAGTGATGACAGGCCGAATCAGCCCCAGCATTTT,CASDDRPNQPQHF
NA,TRBJ1-2,TRBV2,TRBD1,TGTGCCAGCAATGCAAGGGGGCGCGGGGGCTACACCTTC,CASNARGRGGYTF
few,TRBJ1-2,TRBV7-9,NA,TGTGCCAGCAGCTTTGAGCGTAACTATGGCTACACCTTC,CASSFERNYGYTF
once,TRBJ1-1,TRBV9,NA,TGTGCCAGCAGCCCCCAGACTCCCCCGGGGAACACTGAAGCTTTCTTT,CASSPQTPPGNTEAFF
NA,TRBJ2-4,TRBV20-1,NA,TGCAGTGCTAGTACGGGACAATACATTCAGTACTTC,CSASTGQYIQYF
NA,TRBJ2-7,TRBV28,TRBD1,TGTGCCAGCAGCTTCGCTCCGGGACAGCTCTACGAGCAGTACTTC,CASSFAPGQLYEQYF
NA,TRBJ2-5,TRBV29-1,NA,TGCAGCGTTGAAGAGGGCCGGAATCAAGAGACCCAGTACTTC,CSVEEGRNQETQYF
NA,TRBJ1-1,TRBV3-1/TRBV3-2,NA,TGTGCCAGCAGCCAAGGTTTAGCCAACACTGAAGCTTTCTTT,CASSQGLANTEAFF
once,TRBJ1-4,TRBV5-1,NA,TGCGCCCGCAGCGCCGGAGGTGGGGGGGCCTCAACTAATGAAAAACTGTTTTTT,CARSAGGGGASTNEKLFF
once,TRBJ1-2,TRBV28,TRBD1,TGTGCCAGCAGTTTAGGAGGAACGACAGGGGGTGGTTCTAACTATGGCTACACCTTC,CASSLGGTTGGGSNYGYTF
NA,TRBJ1-2,TRBV7-2,TRBD1,TGTGCCAGCAGCTTAGTATCGGGACAGACAAACTATGGCTACACCTTC,CASSLVSGQTNYGYTF
NA,TRBJ2-2,TRBV9,TRBD2,TGTGCCAGCAGCGTAGCTTTGGGAGGGACTAGCGGGAGGACGAACACCGGGGAGCTGTTTTTT,CASSVALGGTSGRTNTGELFF
NA,TRBJ2-3,TRBV4-2,TRBD1,TGTGCCAGCAGTCAGGGACAGGCAAGCACAGATACGCAGTATTTT,CASSQGQASTDTQYF
NA,TRBJ2-1,TRBV5-6,TRBD2,TGTGCCAGCAGCTTAAAAGGACTAGCCTACAATGAGCAGTTCTTC,CASSLKGLAYNEQFF
NA,TRBJ2-1,TRBV7-3,TRBD2,TGTGCCAGCAGCTCCTTCAGCGGGAGGAACAACAATGAGCAGTTCTTC,CASSSFSGRNNNEQFF
few,TRBJ1-2,TRBV4-3,TRBD1,TGCGCCAGCAGCCGTTTAAAACAGGGGGCTAGGAGGGGCTACACCTTC,CASSRLKQGARRGYTF
NA,TRBJ2-7,TRBV5-1,NA,TGCGCCAGCAGCTTGGGGAGGGTATTGGGCCTTGGGTCCTACGAGCAGTACTTC,CASSLGRVLGLGSYEQYF
once,TRBJ1-5,TRBV27,NA,TGTGCCAGCAGCAAGGAGTACAATCAGCCCCAGCATTTT,CASSKEYNQPQHF
NA,TRBJ1-2,TRBV7-9,NA,TGTGCCAGCAGCTCGCGTACCTATGGCTACACCTTC,CASSSRTYGYTF
NA,TRBJ1-2,TRBV21-1,NA,TGTGCCAGCAGCACAAAAGTCGAGTATGGCTACACCTTC,CASSTKVEYGYTF
NA,TRBJ1-2,TRBV19,NA,TGTGCCAGTAGTGAACCGAACAGGGTCTATGGCTACACCTTC,CASSEPNRVYGYTF
few,TRBJ1-1,TRBV9,NA,TGTGCCAGCAGCGCCCAGAACACTGAAGCTTTCTTT,CASSAQNTEAFF
NA,TRBJ2-1,TRBV7-3,NA,TGTGCCAGCAGCTCGTCTGTGGGGGGGCAGCAGTTCTTC,CASSSSVGGQQFF
NA,TRBJ1-2,TRBV27,TRBD1,TGTGCCAGCCGCCCCGGGACAGGGGTCCATGGCTACACCTTC,CASRPGTGVHGYTF
once,TRBJ1-5,TRBV3-1/TRBV3-2,NA,TGTGCCAGCAGCCAAGCAAGAACAGGGAGCAATCAGCCCCAGCATTTT,CASSQARTGSNQPQHF
NA,TRBJ1-3,TRBV11-2,TRBD1,TGTGCCAGCAGCCTAGGAGGACAGGGGTGGTCAAACACCATATATTTT,CASSLGGQGWSNTIYF
NA,TRBJ1-2,TRBV7-2,TRBD1,TGTGCCAGCAGCCCGACAGGGGGTCCGTCGAGCTACACCTTC,CASSPTGGPSSYTF
NA,TRBJ1-5,TRBV6-2/TRBV6-3,NA,TGTGCCAGCAGCAAGATTTGGGGCTCCAGCAATCAGCCCCAGCATTTT,CASSKIWGSSNQPQHF
NA,TRBJ1-1,TRBV6-6,TRBD1,TGTGCCAGCAGCCCCGGGACAGGAGCAATTGAAGCTTTCTTT,CASSPGTGAIEAFF
NA,TRBJ2-2,TRBV5-1,NA,TGCGCCGCAACAAGAAGCGGGTCGAACACCGGGGAGCTGTTTTTT,CAATRSGSNTGELFF
NA,TRBJ2-7,TRBV5-6,TRBD2,TGTGCCAGCAGCTCCTTGCGGGAGGGCCCCTTCCACGAGCAGTACTTC,CASSSLREGPFHEQYF
NA,TRBJ2-1,TRBV29-1,TRBD1,TGCAGCGTTGAAGGGGGACAGGGATCCTACAATGAGCAGTTCTTC,CSVEGGQGSYNEQFF
NA,TRBJ1-4,TRBV13,NA,TGTGCCAGCAGCTTAGAGTCGGACAGACCTAATGAAAAACTGTTTTTT,CASSLESDRPNEKLFF
NA,TRBJ1-1,TRBV15,NA,TGTGCCACCAGCAGTACGGGGGGTACTGAAGCTTTCTTT,CATSSTGGTEAFF
NA,TRBJ1-4,TRBV28,NA,TGTGCCAGCAGTCCCGAGCGAGCAACTAATGAAAAACTGTTTTTT,CASSPERATNEKLFF
NA,TRBJ1-2,TRBV6-2/TRBV6-3,TRBD1,TGTGCCAGCAGTTGGACAGGGGCGAACTATGGCTACACCTTC,CASSWTGANYGYTF
NA,TRBJ1-2,TRBV3-1/TRBV3-2,NA,TGTGCCAGCAGCCAGGTGGCTGGAGGAGACTACACCTTC,CASSQVAGGDYTF
NA,TRBJ2-1,TRBV11-2,NA,TGTGCCAGCAGCTTAGGCCAGTACAATGAGCAGTTCTTC,CASSLGQYNEQFF
NA,TRBJ2-1,TRBV5-6,NA,TGTGCCAGCGGTTTGGGAGCTACCTACAATGAGCAGTTCTTC,CASGLGATYNEQFF
NA,TRBJ2-3,TRBV11-2,NA,TGTGCCAGCACCCTATGGGGGGGCACAGATACGCAGTATTTT,CASTLWGGTDTQYF
once,TRBJ2-7,TRBV5-6,NA,TGTGCCAGCACCCGGGGGTCCGAGCAGTACTTC,CASTRGSEQYF
NA,TRBJ2-1,TRBV5-4,TRBD2,TGTGCCAGCAGCTTGGGAGGTGCGGGGGGGTCCAATGAGCAGTTCTTC,CASSLGGAGGSNEQFF
NA,TRBJ1-6,TRBV10-3,NA,TGTGCCATCAGTGGCCGCCTGGGCCCTGGTTCACCCCTCCACTTT,CAISGRLGPGSPLHF
once,TRBJ1-5,TRBV3-1/TRBV3-2,NA,TGTGCCAGCAGCCAAGGAGGAGGGGTCCAGCCCCAGCATTTT,CASSQGGGVQPQHF
NA,TRBJ2-5,TRBV19,TRBD2,TGTGCCACCCCGGGACTAGCGGGGGGGGAGACCCAGTACTTC,CATPGLAGGETQYF
NA,TRBJ2-2,TRBV28,NA,TGTGCCAGCAGTTATTTAAGCGGCACCGGGGAGCTGTTTTTT,CASSYLSGTGELFF
NA,TRBJ2-1,TRBV4-1,NA,TGCGCCAGCAGCCAAGATTGGCAGCGGAGCTCCTACAATGAGCAGTTCTTC,CASSQDWQRSSYNEQFF
NA,TRBJ2-3,TRBV30,TRBD2,TGTGCCAGCTCGGGGGCTAGCGGGGGTAGCACAGATACGCAGTATTTT,CASSGASGGSTDTQYF
NA,TRBJ2-1,TRBV5-6,TRBD2,TGTGCCAGCAGCTTGTCTCCTAGCGGGAACAATGAGCAGTTCTTC,CASSLSPSGNNEQFF
NA,TRBJ1-1,TRBV30,NA,TGTGCCTGGGGCTCATACAGTAGGCCTGAAGCTTTCTTT,CAWGSYSRPEAFF
NA,TRBJ1-6,TRBV28,NA,TGTGCCAGCAGTTTCGCGGCGCTATATTATAATTCACCCCTCCACTTT,CASSFAALYYNSPLHF
NA,TRBJ1-2,TRBV4-3,NA,TGCGCCAGCAGCCAGGCCGAATGGGCCCGAAAAGATAACGATGGCTACACCTTC,CASSQAEWARKDNDGYTF
NA,TRBJ2-7,TRBV28,NA,TGTGCCAGCAGTTCCCCAGGGTATCGCTCCTACGAGCAGTACTTC,CASSSPGYRSYEQYF
NA,TRBJ2-1,TRBV11-2,NA,TGTGCCAGCAGCCCGAGTGGGCTCTACAATGAGCAGTTCTTC,CASSPSGLYNEQFF